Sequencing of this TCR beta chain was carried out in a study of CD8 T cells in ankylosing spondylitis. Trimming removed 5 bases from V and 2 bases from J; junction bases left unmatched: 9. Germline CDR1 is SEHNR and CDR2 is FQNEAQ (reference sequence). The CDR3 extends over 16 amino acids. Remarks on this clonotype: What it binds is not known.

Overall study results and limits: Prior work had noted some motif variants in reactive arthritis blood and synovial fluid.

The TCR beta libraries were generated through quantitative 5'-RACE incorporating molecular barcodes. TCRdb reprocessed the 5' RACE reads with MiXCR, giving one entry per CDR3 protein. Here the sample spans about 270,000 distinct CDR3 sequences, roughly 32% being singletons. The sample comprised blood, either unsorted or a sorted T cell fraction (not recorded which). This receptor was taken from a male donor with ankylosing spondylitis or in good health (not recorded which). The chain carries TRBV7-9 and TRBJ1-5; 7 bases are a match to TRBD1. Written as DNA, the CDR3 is TGTGCCAGCAGCACAGAGACAGGGCTGGGCAATCAGCCCCAGCATTTT. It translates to CASSTETGLGNQPQHF.